This TCR beta chain was sequenced in a study of T cell changes during pregnancy in multiple sclerosis. Germline V gene sequence: CDR1 SGHRS, CDR2 YFSETQ. Trimming removed 0 bases at V and 7 bases at J, with 9 bases between. The CDR3 contains 13 residues. The table came from immunoSEQ multiplex PCR; TCRdb's copy has only in-frame clones and leaves some out. The repertoire holds 100,000 or so clones, with roughly 93% as singletons. V is TRBV5-1 and J is TRBJ2-3, with a weak D call TRBD2 (6 bases). This specimen consisted of peripheral blood, obtained in the first trimester of pregnancy. This receptor was taken from a female donor with multiple sclerosis, enrolled in a pregnancy study. The CDR3 here is CASSLERANTQYF. The CDR3 coding sequence is TGCGCCAGCAGCTTGGAGCGGGCGAATACGCAGTATTTT. Using reference TRBV5-1 and TRBJ2-3 for the parts outside the CDR3, the full variable domain is KAGVTQTPRYLIKTRGQQVTLSCSPISGHRSVSWYQQTPGQGLQFLFEYFSETQRNKGNFPGRFSGRQFSNSRSEMNVSTLELGDSALYLCASSLERANTQYFGPGTRLTVL.